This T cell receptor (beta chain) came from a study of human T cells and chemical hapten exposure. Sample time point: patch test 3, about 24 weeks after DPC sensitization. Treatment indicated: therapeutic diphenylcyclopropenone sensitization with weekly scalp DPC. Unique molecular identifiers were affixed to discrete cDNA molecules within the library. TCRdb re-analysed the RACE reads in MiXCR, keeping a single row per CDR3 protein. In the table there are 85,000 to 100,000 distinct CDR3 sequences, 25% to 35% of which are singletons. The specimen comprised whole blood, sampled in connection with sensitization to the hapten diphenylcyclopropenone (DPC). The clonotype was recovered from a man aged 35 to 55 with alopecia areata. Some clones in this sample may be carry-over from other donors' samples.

The CDR3 DNA sequence: TGTGCCAGCAGTAGTTACGGGTGGGGGAGTTCAGATACGCAGTATTTT. It specifies CASSSYGWGSSDTQYF. The chain has TRBV12-3 or TRBV12-4 and TRBJ2-3; perhaps D is TRBD1 or TRBD2 (5 bases each). V was trimmed by 5 bases and J by 4 bases, leaving 19 bases between them. The CDR3 loop spans 16 amino acids.